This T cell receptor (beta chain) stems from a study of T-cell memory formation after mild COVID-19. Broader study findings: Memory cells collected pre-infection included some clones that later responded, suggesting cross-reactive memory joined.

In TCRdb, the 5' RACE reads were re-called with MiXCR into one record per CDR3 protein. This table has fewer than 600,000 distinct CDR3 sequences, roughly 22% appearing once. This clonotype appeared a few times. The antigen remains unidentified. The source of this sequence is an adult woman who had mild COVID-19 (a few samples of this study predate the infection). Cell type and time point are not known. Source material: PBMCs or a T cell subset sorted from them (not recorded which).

The CDR3 here is CSVLGGSGSGTYEQYF. DNA of the CDR3: TGCAGCGTTTTAGGGGGGTCCGGGTCCGGAACCTACGAGCAGTACTTC. J is TRBJ2-7 and V is TRBV29-1; D is perhaps TRBD1 or TRBD2 (6 bases each). V gave up 5 bases and J gave up 2 bases, with 22 bases separating them. Germline loops: CDR1 SQVTM, CDR2 ANQGSEA. The CDR3 extends over 16 amino acids.